This TCR beta chain came from a study of identical twins. Study results and limitations: Carriage of fewer insertions was seen in abundant cord blood beta clonotypes, whereas memory repertoires showed none. The presence of invariant MAIT and iNKT cells could partly confound analyses of zero-insertion sequences. In monozygotic twins, models underestimated the sharing of out-of-frame TCR alpha.

The length of the CDR3 is 16 residues. With 0 bases removed from V and 0 bases from J, the gap between germline ends came to 12 bases. The germline CDR1 and CDR2 sequences are SGHRS and YFSETQ. This clonotype was observed many times. What it binds is unknown. TCRdb re-analysed the 5' RACE reads in MiXCR, keeping a single row per CDR3 protein. The table lists fewer than 250,000 distinct CDR3 sequences, about 7% of them singletons, with approximately 3.7% in the top ten. These sequences were also reported in another study, on yellow fever vaccine responses in identical twins.

This clonotype was sampled from a woman aged 18-29 years in good health. The chain recombines TRBV5-1 with TRBJ1-1, with D hard to call. The sample comprised memory (CD45RO+) T cells sorted from blood. In DNA, the CDR3 is TGCGCCAGCAGCTTGGTCCCAGGAACAATGAACACTGAAGCTTTCTTT. It specifies CASSLVPGTMNTEAFF.